This T cell receptor beta chain was observed in a study of blood T cell repertoires in COVID-19. Whole-study context: The study drew acute and convalescent COVID-19 samples from the United States, Italy and Spain.

The V segment lost 3 bases and the J segment 5 bases; nucleotides outside the gene matches: 1. Looked up from germline, CDR1 is SGDLS and CDR2 is YYNGEE. The CDR3 spans 13 residues. Across 24 US areas, participants ranged in age from about 18 to 90 years. Two consecutive negative NP/OP PCR tests, clearance, or resolved symptoms defined Cohort 3 recovery. Profiled with immunoSEQ multiplex PCR; TCRdb holds only in-frame clones, not every one. The data contain over 200,000 clones, under 90% of them seen just once; the ten biggest clones take up about 1.7%. About this clone: This sample also contains other DNA sequences that code for the same CDR3.

The sample consisted of PBMCs or T cells enriched from blood (not recorded which). The chain has TRBV9 and TRBJ1-1; 10 nucleotides align to TRBD1. This receptor was taken from a man in his sixties who had recovered from COVID-19. CDR3 region: CASSGTGGTEAFF. CDR3 in DNA: TGTGCCAGCAGCGGGACAGGGGGTACTGAAGCTTTCTTT.